These T cell receptor beta chains were read from a single sample in a study of shared clonotypes between healthy human individuals. The protocol was immunoSEQ multiplex PCR, while the TCRdb copy is restricted to in-frame clones and leaves out a portion. The data contain about 2 million clones, 85% to 95% of them seen just once; the ten biggest clones take up 1% to 1.5%. The sample was naive CD8+ T cells sorted from blood. The receptors here all came from a man between 18 and 35 years old in good health. Both conserved end residues are part of each CDR3. The D gene is left open where the match is weak. The listing skips clone size in some rows; elsewhere it reads once, few, many or a size class.

j_call clone_size d_call v_call cdr3_nt cdr3_aa
TRBJ2-7 . . TRBV13 TGTGCCAGCAGCTTAGGGGCTTCTTACGAGCAGTACTTC CASSLGASYEQYF
TRBJ2-2 . . TRBV27 TGTGCCAGCAGTTTTACGGGAGTTACCGGGGAGCTGTTTTTT CASSFTGVTGELFF
TRBJ2-7 . . TRBV5-1 TGCGCCAGCAGCCCGGGTCGGCATGTCGAGCAGTACTTC CASSPGRHVEQYF
TRBJ2-3 once TRBD1 TRBV28 TGTGCCAGCCTGGGACAGACGAGCACAGATACGCAGTATTTT CASLGQTSTDTQYF
TRBJ2-7 . . TRBV19 TGTGCCAGTAGTATAGACGGAGAGTCCTACGAGCAGTACTTC CASSIDGESYEQYF
TRBJ2-1 . . TRBV27 TGTGCCAGCAGTTTATCTTTAACTCTGGCGAACAAAGGGCAGTTCTTC CASSLSLTLANKGQFF
TRBJ2-7 . TRBD2 TRBV27 TGTGCCAGCAGTTTAGTGGGGGAGGGCCACCGCGAGCAGTACTTC CASSLVGEGHREQYF
TRBJ2-3 . . TRBV19 TGTGCCAGTAAGGCGGTCGGGGGCCCAGATACGCAGTATTTT CASKAVGGPDTQYF
TRBJ1-1 . TRBD1 TRBV19 TGTGCCATCGGGACAGGGGGCGTAGCTTTCTTT CAIGTGGVAFF
TRBJ2-1 . . TRBV7-3 TGTGCCAGCAGCCTGGGACCCAGGGGTAACTACAATGAGCAGTTCTTC CASSLGPRGNYNEQFF
TRBJ2-7 . TRBD2 TRBV27 TGTGCCAGCAGTTACAAAGGGAGGGACTACGAGCAGTACTTC CASSYKGRDYEQYF
TRBJ2-7 once . TRBV18 TGTGCCAGCTCACCAGGTTTCGGTCTCTACGAGCAGTACTTC CASSPGFGLYEQYF
TRBJ2-2 . . TRBV7-9 TGTGCCAGCAGCTTATCGGTCGGGGAGCTGTTTTTT CASSLSVGELFF
TRBJ2-7 . . TRBV6-5 TGTGCCAGCAGTTACTCTAGGTTGTTTTACGAGCAGTACTTC CASSYSRLFYEQYF
TRBJ1-5 . . TRBV21-1 TGTGCCAGCAGCAAAACGGGTAGCAATCAGCCCCAGCATTTT CASSKTGSNQPQHF
TRBJ2-3 . TRBD2 TRBV27 TGTGCCAGCAGTTTATCGATGGCGGGGGGAGGCACAGATACGCAGTATTTT CASSLSMAGGGTDTQYF
TRBJ1-2 . . TRBV19 TGTGCCAGTACGTCCCGGGACATCTCGGGGATTAACTATGGCTACACCTTC CASTSRDISGINYGYTF
TRBJ1-1 once . TRBV19 TGTGCCAGTAGTCCCTTGTGGAGGGCGAACACTGAAGCTTTCTTT CASSPLWRANTEAFF
TRBJ2-2 few . TRBV4-1 TGCGCCAGCAGCCAAGATCCCGGGGAGCTGTTTTTT CASSQDPGELFF
TRBJ2-7 . . TRBV4-3 TGCGCCAGCAGCCCCAATGAAATAGGATTCTACGAGCAGTACTTC CASSPNEIGFYEQYF
TRBJ2-5 . . TRBV6-5 TGTGCCAGCAGTTACTCTCCGGGGGTGGGCCGAGAGACCCAGTACTTC CASSYSPGVGRETQYF
TRBJ2-5 . TRBD1 TRBV12-5 TGTGCTAGTGGTTTGGTACAGGGGGCTCCCCAAGAGACCCAGTACTTC CASGLVQGAPQETQYF
TRBJ2-2 . . TRBV27 TGTGCCAGCAGTTTCAGTGAGGACACCGGGGAGCTGTTTTTT CASSFSEDTGELFF
TRBJ1-1 . . TRBV13 TGTGCCAGCAGCTTCGAAGGAATGAACACTGAAGCTTTCTTT CASSFEGMNTEAFF
TRBJ2-7 . . TRBV5-4 TGTGCCAGCAGCTTTGATCGGGGGACCTACGAGCAGTACTTC CASSFDRGTYEQYF
TRBJ2-7 . TRBD2 TRBV5-6 TGTGCCAGCAGCGTCCTAGCGGGGGCCTACGAGCAGTACTTC CASSVLAGAYEQYF
TRBJ2-7 . . TRBV4-2 TGTGCCAGCAGCCAATCCCTTTGGGGGACTGACGAGCAGTACTTC CASSQSLWGTDEQYF
TRBJ2-7 . TRBD1 TRBV13 TGTGCCAGCAGCCCTACCGGGACAGGGGTCTACGAGCAGTACTTC CASSPTGTGVYEQYF
TRBJ2-5 once . TRBV6-6 TGTGCCAGCAGTACCTTTGGCCCGACGGTGGAGACCCAGTACTTC CASSTFGPTVETQYF
TRBJ1-5 . . TRBV23-1 TGCGCCAGCAGTCATTGTCACGGACTCAATCAGCCCCAGCATTTT CASSHCHGLNQPQHF
TRBJ2-1 . TRBD2 TRBV5-6 TGTGCCAGCAGCTGGGGACTAGCGGGGGGCGAGTTCTTC CASSWGLAGGEFF
TRBJ1-2 . TRBD1 TRBV6-5 TGTGCCAGCAGCCCCGGGACAGGGGACTATGGCTACACCTTC CASSPGTGDYGYTF
TRBJ1-5 once . TRBV4-3 TGCGCCAGCAGCCAAGATGTTGGAGAGGGGAAGCAGCCCCAGCATTTT CASSQDVGEGKQPQHF
TRBJ2-7 . . TRBV27 TGTGCCAGCAGTTTGCCGGGTTCAGCCTACGAGCAGTACTTC CASSLPGSAYEQYF
TRBJ2-6 . . TRBV7-9 TGTGCCAGCAGCCCCCCGTACTCAGCCTCTGGGGCCAACGTCCTGACTTTC CASSPPYSASGANVLTF
TRBJ1-1 . . TRBV27 TGTGCCAGCAGTTTAGGGGGACGGAACACTGAAGCTTTCTTT CASSLGGRNTEAFF
TRBJ2-2 once . TRBV2 TGTGCCAGCATTAAGGCGAAAGCGAACACCGGGGAGCTGTTTTTT CASIKAKANTGELFF
TRBJ2-7 . . TRBV7-9 TGTGCCAGCAGCTTCGAGGGACATACCTACGAGCAGTACTTC CASSFEGHTYEQYF
TRBJ2-1 . . TRBV28 TGTGCCAGCAGTTCCCCCAGACAGAGCTCCTACAATGAGCAGTTCTTC CASSSPRQSSYNEQFF
TRBJ2-3 . TRBD1 TRBV5-6 TGTGCCAGCAGCTATGGGACAGGCGGCACAGATACGCAGTATTTT CASSYGTGGTDTQYF
TRBJ1-5 . . TRBV19 TGTGCCAGTAGTATGGACCTGGAAGCTCAGCCCCAGCATTTT CASSMDLEAQPQHF
TRBJ1-5 . TRBD1 TRBV19 TGTGCCAGTAGTATAGTCGGGACAGTCAATCAGCCCCAGCATTTT CASSIVGTVNQPQHF